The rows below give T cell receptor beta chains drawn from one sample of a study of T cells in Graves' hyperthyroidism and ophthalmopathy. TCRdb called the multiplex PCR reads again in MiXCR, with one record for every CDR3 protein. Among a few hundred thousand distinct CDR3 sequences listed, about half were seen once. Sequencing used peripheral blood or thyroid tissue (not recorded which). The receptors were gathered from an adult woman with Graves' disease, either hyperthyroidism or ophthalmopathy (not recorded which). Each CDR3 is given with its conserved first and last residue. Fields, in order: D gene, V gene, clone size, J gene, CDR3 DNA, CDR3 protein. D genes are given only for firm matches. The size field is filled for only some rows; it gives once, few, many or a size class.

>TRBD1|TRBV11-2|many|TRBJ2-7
TGTGCCAGCAGCTTACAAACGGGACAGGGGTTCTCCTACGAGCAGTACTTC
CASSLQTGQGFSYEQYF
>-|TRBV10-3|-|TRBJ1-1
TGTGCCATCAGTGTGCTGGCGGGTGATACTGAAGCTTTCTTT
CAISVLAGDTEAFF
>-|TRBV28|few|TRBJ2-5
TGTGCCAGCAGCCCCCGGGCCTGGAGTCAGGAGACCCAGTACTTC
CASSPRAWSQETQYF
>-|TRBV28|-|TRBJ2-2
TGTGCCAGCAGTTTGAGGCTCCGCGGGGAGCTGTTTTTT
CASSLRLRGELFF
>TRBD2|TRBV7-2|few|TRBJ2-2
TGTGCCAGCAGCTTACGCATAGCGGGAGCAACCGGGGAGCTGTTTTTT
CASSLRIAGATGELFF
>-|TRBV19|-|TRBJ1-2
TGTGCCAGTAACACCGGACAGGGCTACACCTTC
CASNTGQGYTF
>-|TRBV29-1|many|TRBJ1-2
TGCAGCGTTGAAGATCCGGCAGTTACTAACTATGGCTACACCTTC
CSVEDPAVTNYGYTF
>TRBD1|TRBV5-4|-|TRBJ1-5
TGTGCCAGCAGCTTGGCCGGGACAGGGAACAATCAGCCCCAGCATTTT
CASSLAGTGNNQPQHF
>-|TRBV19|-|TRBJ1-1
TGTGCCAGTACAGTGTTCGAGGGCTCGAATACTGAAGCTTTCTTT
CASTVFEGSNTEAFF
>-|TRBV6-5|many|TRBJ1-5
TGTGCCAGCAGTTACCGTTCCGGGCAGCCCCAGCATTTT
CASSYRSGQPQHF
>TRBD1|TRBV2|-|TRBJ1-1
TGTGCCAGCAGTTGGTCGGGACAGGGTCTCACTGAAGCTTTCTTT
CASSWSGQGLTEAFF
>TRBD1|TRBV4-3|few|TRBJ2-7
TGCGCCAGCAGCCAGCAGACAGGGGGTTACGAGCAGTACTTC
CASSQQTGGYEQYF
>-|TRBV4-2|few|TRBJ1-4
TGTGCCAGCTCACAGGGACCGGGGAAAGAAAAACTGTTTTTT
CASSQGPGKEKLFF
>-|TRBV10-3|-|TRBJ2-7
TGTGCCATCAGTGACAGCCCCGTGTACGAGCAGTACTTC
CAISDSPVYEQYF
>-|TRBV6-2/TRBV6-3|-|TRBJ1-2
TGTGCCAGCAGTTACTCCCACAACTATGGCTACACCTTC
CASSYSHNYGYTF
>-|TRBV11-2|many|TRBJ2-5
TGTGCCAGCAGCTACGGGACTCCGAGGACCCCAGAGACCCAGTACTTC
CASSYGTPRTPETQYF
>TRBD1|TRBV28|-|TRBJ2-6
TGTGCCAGCAGTGGGACAGGCTTCTCTGGGGCCAACGTCCTGACTTTC
CASSGTGFSGANVLTF
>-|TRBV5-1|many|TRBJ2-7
TGCGCCAGCAGCTTGGGGACTGGAAGTTCCTACGAGCAGTACTTC
CASSLGTGSSYEQYF
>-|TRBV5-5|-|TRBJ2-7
TGTGCCAGCAGCTTGGTCGGCGGCGACGAGCAGTACTTC
CASSLVGGDEQYF
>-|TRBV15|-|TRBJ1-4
TGTGCCACCAGCAGATCACAGGGAGGCCGAGAAAAACTGTTTTTT
CATSRSQGGREKLFF
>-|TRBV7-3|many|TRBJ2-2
TGTGCCAGCAGCTTGATCGCGGGGAACACCGGGGAGCTGTTTTTT
CASSLIAGNTGELFF
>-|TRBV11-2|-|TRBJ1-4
TGTGCCAGCAGCTTAGGAACCGGGACAATGGGTGAAAAACTGTTTTTT
CASSLGTGTMGEKLFF
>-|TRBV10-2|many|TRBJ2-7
TGCGCCAGCGGACGAGGAAGCTCCTACGAGCAGTACTTC
CASGRGSSYEQYF
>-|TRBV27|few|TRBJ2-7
TGTGCCAGCAGTTTAAACCTTCGCTACGAGCAGTACTTC
CASSLNLRYEQYF
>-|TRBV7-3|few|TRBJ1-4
TGTGCCAGCAGTTTATTGCCGCGATGGGGGGCGCGTGAAAAACTGTTTTTT
CASSLLPRWGAREKLFF
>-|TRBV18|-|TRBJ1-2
TGTGCCAGCTCACCTCTCCAAAGGAGTCAGAATGGCTACACCTTC
CASSPLQRSQNGYTF